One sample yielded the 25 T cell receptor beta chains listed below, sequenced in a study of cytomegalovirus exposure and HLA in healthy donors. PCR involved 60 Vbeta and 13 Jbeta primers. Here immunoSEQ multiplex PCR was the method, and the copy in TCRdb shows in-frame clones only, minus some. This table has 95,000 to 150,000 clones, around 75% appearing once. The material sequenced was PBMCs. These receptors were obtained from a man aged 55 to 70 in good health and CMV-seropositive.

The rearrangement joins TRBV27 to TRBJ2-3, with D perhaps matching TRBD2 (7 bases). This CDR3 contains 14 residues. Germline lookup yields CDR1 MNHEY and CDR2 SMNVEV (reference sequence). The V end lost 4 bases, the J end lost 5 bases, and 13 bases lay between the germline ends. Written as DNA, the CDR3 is TGTGCCAGCAGTTGGGGGGGCCCACGAGATACGCAGTATTTT. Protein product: CASSWGGPRDTQYF.

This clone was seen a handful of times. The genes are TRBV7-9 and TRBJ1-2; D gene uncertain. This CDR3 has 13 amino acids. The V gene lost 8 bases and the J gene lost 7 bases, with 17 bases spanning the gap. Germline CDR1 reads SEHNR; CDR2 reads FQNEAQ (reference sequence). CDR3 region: CASGSDGIVGYTF. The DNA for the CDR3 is TGTGCCAGCGGTTCCGACGGGATTGTTGGCTACACCTTC.

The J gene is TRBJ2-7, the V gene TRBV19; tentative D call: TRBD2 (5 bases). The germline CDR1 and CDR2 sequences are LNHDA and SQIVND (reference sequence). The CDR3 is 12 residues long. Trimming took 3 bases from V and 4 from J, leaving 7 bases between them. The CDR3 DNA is TGTGCCAGTAGTATCGGACTTTACGAGCAGTACTTC. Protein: CASSIGLYEQYF.

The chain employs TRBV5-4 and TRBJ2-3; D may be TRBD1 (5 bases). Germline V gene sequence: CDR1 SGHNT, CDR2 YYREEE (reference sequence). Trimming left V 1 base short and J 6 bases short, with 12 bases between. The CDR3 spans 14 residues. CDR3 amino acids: CASSLNLGPDTQYF. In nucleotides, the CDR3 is TGTGCCAGCAGCTTGAATTTGGGGCCGGATACGCAGTATTTT.

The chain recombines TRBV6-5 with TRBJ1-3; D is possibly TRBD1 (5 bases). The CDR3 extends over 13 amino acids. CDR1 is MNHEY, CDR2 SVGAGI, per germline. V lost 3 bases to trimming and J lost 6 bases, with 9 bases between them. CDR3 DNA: TGTGCCAGCAGTTATCCGGGGGAAAACACCATATATTTT. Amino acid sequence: CASSYPGENTIYF.

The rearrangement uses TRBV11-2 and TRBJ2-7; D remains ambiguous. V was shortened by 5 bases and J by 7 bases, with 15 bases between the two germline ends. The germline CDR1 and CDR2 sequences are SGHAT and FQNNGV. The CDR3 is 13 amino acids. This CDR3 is CASSRGTLGEQYF. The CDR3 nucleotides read TGTGCCAGCAGCCGAGGTACCCTTGGGGAGCAGTACTTC.

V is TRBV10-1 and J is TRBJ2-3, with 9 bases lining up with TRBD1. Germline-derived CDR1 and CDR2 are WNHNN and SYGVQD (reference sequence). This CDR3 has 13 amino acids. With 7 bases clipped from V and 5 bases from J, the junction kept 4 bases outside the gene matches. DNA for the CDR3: TGCGCCAGCAATCGGGACAGGGAAGATACGCAGTATTTT. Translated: CASNRDREDTQYF.

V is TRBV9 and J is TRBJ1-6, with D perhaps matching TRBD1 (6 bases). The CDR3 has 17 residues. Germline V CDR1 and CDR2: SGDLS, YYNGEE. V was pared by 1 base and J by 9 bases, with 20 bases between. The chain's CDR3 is CASSVTAWLGGGSPLHF. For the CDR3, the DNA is TGTGCCAGCAGCGTAACCGCCTGGTTAGGGGGTGGTTCACCCCTCCACTTT.

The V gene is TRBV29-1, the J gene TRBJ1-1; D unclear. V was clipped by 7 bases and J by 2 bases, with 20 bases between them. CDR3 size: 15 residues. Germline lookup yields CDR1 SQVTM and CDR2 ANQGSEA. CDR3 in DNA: TGCAGCGCTGACTTTATGCGGAGGACCAACACTGAAGCTTTCTTT. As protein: CSADFMRRTNTEAFF.

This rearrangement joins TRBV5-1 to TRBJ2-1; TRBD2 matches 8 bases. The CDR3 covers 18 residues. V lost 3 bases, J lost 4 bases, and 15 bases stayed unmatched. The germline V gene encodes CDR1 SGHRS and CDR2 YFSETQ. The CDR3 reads CASSSLSGAGGAYNEQFF. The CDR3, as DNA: TGCGCCAGCAGCTCCCTTTCGGGGGCGGGGGGCGCATACAATGAGCAGTTCTTC.

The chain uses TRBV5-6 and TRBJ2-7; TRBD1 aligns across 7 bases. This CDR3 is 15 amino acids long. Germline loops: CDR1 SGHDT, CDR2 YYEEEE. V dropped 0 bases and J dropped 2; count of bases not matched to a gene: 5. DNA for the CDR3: TGTGCCAGCAGCTTGGCCGGAGGACAGGCCTACGAGCAGTACTTC. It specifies CASSLAGGQAYEQYF. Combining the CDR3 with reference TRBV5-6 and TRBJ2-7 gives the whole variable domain DAGVTQSPTHLIKTRGQQVTLRCSPKSGHDTVSWYQQALGQGPQFIFQYYEEEERQRGNFPDRFSGHQFPNYSSELNVNALLLGDSALYLCASSLAGGQAYEQYFGPGTRLTVT.

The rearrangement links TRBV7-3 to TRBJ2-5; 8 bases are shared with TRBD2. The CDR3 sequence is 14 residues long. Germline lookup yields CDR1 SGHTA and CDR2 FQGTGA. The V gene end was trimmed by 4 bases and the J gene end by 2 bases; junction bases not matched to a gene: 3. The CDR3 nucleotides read TGTGCCAGCAGCTCAACTAGCGGTCAAGAGACCCAGTACTTC. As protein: CASSSTSGQETQYF.

This chain's CDR3 is CASTGLAASTDTQYF. CDR3 nucleotide sequence: TGCGCCAGCACGGGACTAGCGGCGAGCACAGATACGCAGTATTTT. The chain is built from TRBV10-2 and TRBJ2-3; 11 bases are shared with TRBD2. This CDR3 has 15 residues. Germline V gene sequence: CDR1 WSHSY, CDR2 SAAADI. After removal of 7 bases from V and 0 bases from J, the junction contained 3 bases not matched to a gene.

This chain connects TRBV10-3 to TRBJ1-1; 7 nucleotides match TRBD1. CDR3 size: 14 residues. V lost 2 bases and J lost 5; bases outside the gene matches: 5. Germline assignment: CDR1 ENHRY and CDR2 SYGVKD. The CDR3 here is CAISEGQDLTEAFF. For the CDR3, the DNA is TGTGCCATCAGTGAGGGACAGGATTTAACTGAAGCTTTCTTT.

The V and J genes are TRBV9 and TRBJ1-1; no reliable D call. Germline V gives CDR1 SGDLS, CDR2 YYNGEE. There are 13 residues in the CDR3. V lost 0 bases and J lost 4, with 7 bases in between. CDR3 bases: TGTGCCAGCAGCGTAGGAGGGTTCACTGAAGCTTTCTTT. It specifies CASSVGGFTEAFF.

Here the CDR3 DNA reads TGCGCCAGCAGCATTAGCGGGGGGCCCGTGGAGTTCTTC. This sequence encodes CASSISGGPVEFF. The J gene is TRBJ2-1, the V gene TRBV5-1; 10 bases are shared with TRBD2. This CDR3 is built from 13 residues. Germline values: CDR1 SGHRS, CDR2 YFSETQ. Trimming at V came to 4 bases and at J to 14 bases, leaving 9 bases not matched to a gene.

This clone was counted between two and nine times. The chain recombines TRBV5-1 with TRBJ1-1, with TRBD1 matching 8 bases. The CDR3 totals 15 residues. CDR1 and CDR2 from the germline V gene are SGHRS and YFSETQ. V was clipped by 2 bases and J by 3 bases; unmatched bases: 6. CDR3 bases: TGCGCCAGCAGCTTTGAAGGACAGGGTTACACTGAAGCTTTCTTT. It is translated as CASSFEGQGYTEAFF.

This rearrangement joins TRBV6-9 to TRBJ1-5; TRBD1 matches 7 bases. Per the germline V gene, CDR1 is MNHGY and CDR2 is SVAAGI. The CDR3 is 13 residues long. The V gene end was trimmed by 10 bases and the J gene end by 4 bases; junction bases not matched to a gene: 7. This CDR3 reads CATTDRRNQPQHF. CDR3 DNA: TGTGCCACTACGGACAGGAGGAATCAGCCCCAGCATTTT.

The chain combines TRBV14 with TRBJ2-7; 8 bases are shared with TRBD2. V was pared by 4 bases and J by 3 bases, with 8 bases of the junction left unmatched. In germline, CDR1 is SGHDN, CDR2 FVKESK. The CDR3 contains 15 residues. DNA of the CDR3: TGTGCCAGCAGCCTAAGAGCGGGGGCCAACTACGAGCAGTACTTC. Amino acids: CASSLRAGANYEQYF. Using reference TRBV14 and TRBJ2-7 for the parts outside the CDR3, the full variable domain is EAGVTQFPSHSVIEKGQTVTLRCDPISGHDNLYWYRRVMGKEIKFLLHFVKESKQDESGMPNNRFLAERTGGTYSTLKVQPAELEDSGVYFCASSLRAGANYEQYFGPGTRLTVT.

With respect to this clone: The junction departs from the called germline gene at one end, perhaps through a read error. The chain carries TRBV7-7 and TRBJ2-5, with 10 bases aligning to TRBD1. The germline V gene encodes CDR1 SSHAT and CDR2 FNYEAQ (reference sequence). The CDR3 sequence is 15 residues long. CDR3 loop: CASSSGQGSGKTQYF. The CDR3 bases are TGTGCTAGCAGCTCGGGACAGGGGAGTGGAAAGACCCAGTACTTC.

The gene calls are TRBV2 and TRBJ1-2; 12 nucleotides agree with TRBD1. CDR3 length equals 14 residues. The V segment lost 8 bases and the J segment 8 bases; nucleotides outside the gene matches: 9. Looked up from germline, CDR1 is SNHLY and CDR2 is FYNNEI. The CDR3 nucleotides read TGTGCCAGCTCTAGGGACAGGGGGCTCGGCGGCTACACCTTC. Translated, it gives CASSRDRGLGGYTF.

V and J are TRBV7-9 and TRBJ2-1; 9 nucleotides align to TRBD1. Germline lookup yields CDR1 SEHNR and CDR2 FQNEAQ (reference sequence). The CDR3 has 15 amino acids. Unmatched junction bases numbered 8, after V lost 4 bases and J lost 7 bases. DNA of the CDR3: TGTGCCAGCAGCTCAAGGCGGACAGGGGAGAATGAGCAGTTCTTC. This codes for CASSSRRTGENEQFF.

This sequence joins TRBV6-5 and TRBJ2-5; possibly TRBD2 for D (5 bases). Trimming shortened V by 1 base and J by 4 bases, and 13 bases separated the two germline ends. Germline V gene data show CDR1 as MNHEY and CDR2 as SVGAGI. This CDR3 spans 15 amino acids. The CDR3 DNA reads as TGTGCCAGCAGTTACTACACTAGTCGAAGAGAGACCCAGTACTTC. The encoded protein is CASSYYTSRRETQYF.

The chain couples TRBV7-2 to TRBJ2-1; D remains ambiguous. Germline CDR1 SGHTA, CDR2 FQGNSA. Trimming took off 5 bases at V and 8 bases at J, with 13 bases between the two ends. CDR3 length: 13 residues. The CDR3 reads CASSTQRGYEQFF. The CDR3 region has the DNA TGTGCCAGCAGCACCCAGAGAGGATATGAGCAGTTCTTC.

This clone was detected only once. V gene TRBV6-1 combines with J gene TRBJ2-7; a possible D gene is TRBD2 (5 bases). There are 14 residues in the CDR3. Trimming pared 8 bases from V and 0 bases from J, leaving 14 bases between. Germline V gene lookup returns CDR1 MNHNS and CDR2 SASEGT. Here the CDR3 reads CASLNGVSSYEQYF. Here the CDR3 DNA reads TGTGCCAGCCTTAACGGGGTTAGCTCCTACGAGCAGTACTTC.